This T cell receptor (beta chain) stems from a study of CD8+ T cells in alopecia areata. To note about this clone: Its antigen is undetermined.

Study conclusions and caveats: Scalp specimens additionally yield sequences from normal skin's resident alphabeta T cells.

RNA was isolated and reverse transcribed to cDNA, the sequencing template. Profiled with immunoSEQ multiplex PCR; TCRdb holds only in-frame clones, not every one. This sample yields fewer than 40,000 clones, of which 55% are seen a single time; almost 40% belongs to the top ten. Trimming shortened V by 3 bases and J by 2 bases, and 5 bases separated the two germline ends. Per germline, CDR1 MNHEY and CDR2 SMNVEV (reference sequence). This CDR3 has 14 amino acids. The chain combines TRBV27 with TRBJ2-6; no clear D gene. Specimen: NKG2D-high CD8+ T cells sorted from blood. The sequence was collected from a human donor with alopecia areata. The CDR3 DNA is TGTGCCAGCAGTTTGTTTGCTGGGGCCAACGTCCTGACTTTC. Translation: CASSLFAGANVLTF.